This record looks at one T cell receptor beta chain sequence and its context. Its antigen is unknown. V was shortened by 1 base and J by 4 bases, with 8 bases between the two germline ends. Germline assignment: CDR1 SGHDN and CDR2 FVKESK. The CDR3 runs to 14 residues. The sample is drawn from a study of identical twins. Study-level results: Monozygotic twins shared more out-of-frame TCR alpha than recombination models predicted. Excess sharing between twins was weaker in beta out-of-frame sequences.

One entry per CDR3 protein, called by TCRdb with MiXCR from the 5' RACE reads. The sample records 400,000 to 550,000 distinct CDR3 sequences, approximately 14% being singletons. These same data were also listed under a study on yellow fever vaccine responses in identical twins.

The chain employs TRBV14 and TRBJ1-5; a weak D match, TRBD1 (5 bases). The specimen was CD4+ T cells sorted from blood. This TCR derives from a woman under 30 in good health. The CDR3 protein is CASSQGDANQPQHF. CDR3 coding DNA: TGTGCCAGCAGCCAAGGGGACGCAAATCAGCCCCAGCATTTT. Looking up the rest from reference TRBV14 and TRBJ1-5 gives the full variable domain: EAGVTQFPSHSVIEKGQTVTLRCDPISGHDNLYWYRRVMGKEIKFLLHFVKESKQDESGMPNNRFLAERTGGTYSTLKVQPAELEDSGVYFCASSQGDANQPQHFGDGTRLSIL.